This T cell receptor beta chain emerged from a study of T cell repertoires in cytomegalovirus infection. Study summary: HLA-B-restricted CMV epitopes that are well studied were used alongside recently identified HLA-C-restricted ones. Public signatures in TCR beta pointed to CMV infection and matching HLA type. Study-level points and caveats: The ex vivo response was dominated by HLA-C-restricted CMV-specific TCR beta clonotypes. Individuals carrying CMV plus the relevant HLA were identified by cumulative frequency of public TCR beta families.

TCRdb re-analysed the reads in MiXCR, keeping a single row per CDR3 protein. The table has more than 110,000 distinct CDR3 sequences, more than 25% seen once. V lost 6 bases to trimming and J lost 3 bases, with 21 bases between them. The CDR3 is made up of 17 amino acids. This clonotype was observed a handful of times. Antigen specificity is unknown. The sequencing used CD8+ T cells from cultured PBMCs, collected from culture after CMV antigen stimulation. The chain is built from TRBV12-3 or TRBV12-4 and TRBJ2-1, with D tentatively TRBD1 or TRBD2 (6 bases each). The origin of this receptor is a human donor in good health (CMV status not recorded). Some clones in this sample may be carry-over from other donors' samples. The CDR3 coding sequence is TGTGCCAGCAGCCCGTCTTCGGGGGCAATTGACTACAATGAGCAGTTCTTC. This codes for CASSPSSGAIDYNEQFF.